One and the same sample provided the 2 T cell receptor beta chains below, sequenced in a study of cytomegalovirus exposure and HLA in healthy donors. PCR used 60 Vbeta primers and 13 Jbeta primers. Sequencing used immunoSEQ multiplex PCR; TCRdb keeps in-frame clones, though not all of them. This sample yields around 76,000 clones, of which about 70% are seen a single time; 6.5% to 8% belongs to the top ten. Sample: PBMCs. These receptors all stem from a man aged 40-50 years in good health and CMV-seropositive.

This chain links TRBV9 with TRBJ2-7; 7 bases are shared with TRBD2. Germline V gene data show CDR1 as SGDLS and CDR2 as YYNGEE. The CDR3 length is 15 residues. After removal of 2 bases from V and 3 bases from J, the junction contained 8 bases not matched to a gene. Written as DNA, the CDR3 is TGTGCCAGCAGCGTTTCTAGCGGCACGGGCTACGAGCAGTACTTC. Its protein product is CASSVSSGTGYEQYF.

J is TRBJ1-5 and V is TRBV27; 7 positions match TRBD1. The CDR3 spans 14 residues. The V and J ends lost 3 bases and 7 bases, in that order; junction bases with no gene match: 6. Germline CDR1 and CDR2: MNHEY and SMNVEV (reference sequence). The CDR3 region is CASSFEGAGQPQHF. Written as DNA, the CDR3 is TGTGCCAGCAGTTTCGAGGGGGCTGGACAGCCCCAGCATTTT.